The 14 T cell receptor beta chains reported below all come from one sample, sequenced in a study of cytomegalovirus exposure and HLA in healthy donors. Primers: 60 Vbeta forward and 13 Jbeta reverse. The protocol was immunoSEQ multiplex PCR, while the TCRdb copy is restricted to in-frame clones and leaves out a portion. The sample carries under 200,000 clones, approximately 82% recorded once. Sequencing input: PBMCs. The origin of the receptors is a man between 40 and 49 years old in good health and CMV-seropositive.

This clone was seen only once. One end of the junction does not line up with germline, which may come from a read error. The genes are TRBV4-2 and TRBJ1-2; D is unclear. The CDR3 is 13 amino acids. Germline CDR1 LGHNA, CDR2 YNFKEQ. For the CDR3, the DNA is TGTGCCAGCAGCCAAACCCGTGACACTAGGGCCTTTTTC. Translating it yields CASSQTRDTRAFF.

V is TRBV7-6 and J is TRBJ2-7; maybe TRBD2 (6 bases). Trimming shortened V by 1 base and J by 0 bases, and 7 bases separated the two germline ends. The germline gives CDR1 SGHVS, CDR2 FNYEAQ. CDR3 length: 14 amino acids. The CDR3 DNA sequence: TGTGCCAGCAGCTTAGTGGGGGGCTCCTACGAGCAGTACTTC. Translated, it gives CASSLVGGSYEQYF.

The chain is built from TRBV7-8 and TRBJ1-1; D gene ambiguous. Germline values: CDR1 SGHVS, CDR2 FQNEAQ. CDR3 length equals 15 residues. Trimming took off 6 bases at V and 0 bases at J, with 14 bases between the two ends. DNA for the CDR3: TGTGCCAGCAGAAAGAGAGGGAGCATGAACACTGAAGCTTTCTTT. Translated: CASRKRGSMNTEAFF.

The rearrangement links TRBV7-2 to TRBJ2-7; 12 bases are a match to TRBD2. Germline trimming cut 3 bases from V and 7 bases from J; bases unmatched to any gene: 7. The CDR3 runs 15 residues. CDR1 is SGHTA and CDR2 is FQGNSA in the germline V gene. The CDR3 region has the DNA TGTGCCAGCAGCTTTCGACTAGCGGGAGATCGAGAGCAGTACTTC. Its translation: CASSFRLAGDREQYF.

This clone was observed a single time. The chain combines TRBV6-1 with TRBJ1-2; D is perhaps TRBD1 (6 bases). The CDR3 runs to 13 residues. Trimming pared 5 bases from V and 0 bases from J, leaving 7 bases between. CDR1 and CDR2 (germline): MNHNS, SASEGT. For the CDR3, the DNA is TGTGCCAGCAGTTGGACAGCTAACTATGGCTACACCTTC. This gives the protein CASSWTANYGYTF.

V usage is TRBV13 and J usage is TRBJ2-7; D possibly corresponds to TRBD2 (6 bases). Germline V gene sequence: CDR1 PRHDT, CDR2 FYEKMQ (reference sequence). Trimming pared 2 bases from V and 2 bases from J, leaving 19 bases between. This CDR3 has 17 amino acids. Here the CDR3 DNA reads TGTGCCAGCAGCTTAAGGTTTTCGGGGGTAGCGGCCTACGAGCAGTACTTC. Its translation is CASSLRFSGVAAYEQYF.

This chain joins TRBV5-1 and TRBJ1-4, with a tentative D call TRBD1 (5 bases). The V gene's germline CDR1 is SGHRS and CDR2 YFSETQ. The CDR3 is made up of 15 amino acids. Trimming removed 0 bases from V and 7 bases from J, with 13 bases in between. In DNA, the CDR3 is TGCGCCAGCAGCTTGGGTGCAGGGTATGGTGAAAAACTGTTTTTT. The encoded protein is CASSLGAGYGEKLFF.

In its sample, this clone was seen a few times. The chain carries TRBV9 and TRBJ1-3, with D perhaps TRBD1 (5 bases). Trimming took off 1 base at V and 0 bases at J, with 14 bases between the two ends. CDR1 and CDR2 (germline): SGDLS, YYNGEE. This CDR3 contains 17 residues. DNA of the CDR3: TGTGCCAGCAGCGTATTCGACAGAAGTTCCTCTGGAAACACCATATATTTT. Translated, it gives CASSVFDRSSSGNTIYF.

CDR3 coding DNA: TGTGCCAGCAGACGTACCGGGACAGGGCAAGACGAGCAGTACTTC. Translation gives CASRRTGTGQDEQYF. V gene TRBV5-4 combines with J gene TRBJ2-7; TRBD1 agrees at 9 bases. The CDR3 extends over 15 amino acids. Germline V gene lookup returns CDR1 SGHNT and CDR2 YYREEE (reference sequence). V was pared by 5 bases and J by 5 bases, with 11 bases of the junction left unmatched. Complete variable domain (other parts from reference TRBV5-4 and TRBJ2-7): ETGVTQSPTHLIKTRGQQVTLRCSSQSGHNTVSWYQQALGQGPQFIFQYYREEENGRGNFPPRFSGLQFPNYSSELNVNALELDDSALYLCASRRTGTGQDEQYFGPGTRLTVT.

About this clone itself: Germline is not matched at one junction end, which may reflect a read error. The CDR3 is CSSSLDSGYEQYF. In DNA, the CDR3 is TGTTCCAGCAGCTTGGACAGCGGCTACGAGCAGTACTTC. The V and J genes are TRBV7-9 and TRBJ2-7; D possibly corresponds to TRBD1 (6 bases). CDR3 length: 13 amino acids. The V gene's germline CDR1 is SEHNR and CDR2 FQNEAQ (reference sequence).

The chain recombines TRBV28 with TRBJ1-1; 10 bases match TRBD1. Germline CDR1 and CDR2: MDHEN and SYDVKM. The CDR3 is made up of 15 amino acids. With 5 bases clipped from V and 5 bases from J, the junction kept 8 bases outside the gene matches. The DNA of the CDR3 is TGTGCCAGCAGTCAAACCGGGACAGGGGTAACTGAAGCTTTCTTT. As protein: CASSQTGTGVTEAFF. Full variable domain (rest looked up from reference TRBV28 and TRBJ1-1): DVKVTQSSRYLVKRTGEKVFLECVQDMDHENMFWYRQDPGLGLRLIYFSYDVKMKEKGDIPEGYSVSREKKERFSLILESASTNQTSMYLCASSQTGTGVTEAFFGQGTRLTVV.

V gene TRBV30 combines with J gene TRBJ2-5; 7 nucleotides agree with TRBD2. V shed 5 bases, J shed 5 bases, and the junction held 8 bases outside the gene matches. There are 13 residues in the CDR3. Germline values: CDR1 GTSNPN, CDR2 SVGIG (reference sequence). The CDR3 region is CAWGGLGGETQYF. In DNA, the CDR3 is TGTGCCTGGGGTGGCCTGGGGGGGGAGACCCAGTACTTC.

The chain joins TRBV27 to TRBJ1-4, with a tentative D call TRBD1 (6 bases). V lost 6 bases and J lost 4, with 9 bases in between. Germline CDR1 MNHEY, CDR2 SMNVEV (reference sequence). This CDR3 has 13 residues. DNA of the CDR3: TGTGCCAGCAGCGGACAGATTAATGAAAAACTGTTTTTT. It encodes CASSGQINEKLFF.

The V call is TRBV29-1, the J call TRBJ1-5; a possible D gene is TRBD1 (6 bases). This CDR3 contains 12 residues. The V gene's germline CDR1 is SQVTM and CDR2 ANQGSEA. Trimming left V 7 bases short and J 7 bases short, with 14 bases between. CDR3 sequence reads: CSAVTGGQPQHF. Here the CDR3 DNA reads TGCAGCGCAGTGACAGGAGGACAGCCCCAGCATTTT.